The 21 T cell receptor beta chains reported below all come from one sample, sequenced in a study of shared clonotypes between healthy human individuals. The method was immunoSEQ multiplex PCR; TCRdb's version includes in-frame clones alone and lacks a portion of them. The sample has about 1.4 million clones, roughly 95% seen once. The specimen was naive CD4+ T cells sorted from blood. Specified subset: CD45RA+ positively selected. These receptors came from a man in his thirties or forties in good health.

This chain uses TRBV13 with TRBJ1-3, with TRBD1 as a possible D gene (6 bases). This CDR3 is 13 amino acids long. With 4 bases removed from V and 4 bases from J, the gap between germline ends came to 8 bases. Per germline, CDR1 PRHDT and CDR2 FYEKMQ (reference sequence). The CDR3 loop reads CASSSTGGNTIYF. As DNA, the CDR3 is TGTGCCAGCAGCTCCACAGGGGGAAACACCATATATTTT.

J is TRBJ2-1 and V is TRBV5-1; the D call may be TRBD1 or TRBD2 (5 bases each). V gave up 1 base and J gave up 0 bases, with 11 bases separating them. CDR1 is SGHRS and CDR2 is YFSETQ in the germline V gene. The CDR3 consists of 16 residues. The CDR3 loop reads CASSLSGTGSYNEQFF. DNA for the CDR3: TGCGCCAGCAGCTTGTCCGGGACGGGCTCCTACAATGAGCAGTTCTTC.

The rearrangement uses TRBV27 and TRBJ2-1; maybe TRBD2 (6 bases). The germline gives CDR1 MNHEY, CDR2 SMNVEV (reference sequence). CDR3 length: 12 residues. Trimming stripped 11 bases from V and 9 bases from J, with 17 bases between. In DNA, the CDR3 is TGTGCCTCCGGGGGACTTCTTGGTGAGCAGTTCTTC. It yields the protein CASGGLLGEQFF.

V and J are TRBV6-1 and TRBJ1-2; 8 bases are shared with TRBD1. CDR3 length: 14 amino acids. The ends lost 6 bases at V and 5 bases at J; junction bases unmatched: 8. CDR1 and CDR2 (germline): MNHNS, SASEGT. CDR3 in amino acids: CASSPQGAGYGYTF. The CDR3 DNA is TGTGCCAGCAGCCCCCAGGGGGCCGGGTATGGCTACACCTTC.

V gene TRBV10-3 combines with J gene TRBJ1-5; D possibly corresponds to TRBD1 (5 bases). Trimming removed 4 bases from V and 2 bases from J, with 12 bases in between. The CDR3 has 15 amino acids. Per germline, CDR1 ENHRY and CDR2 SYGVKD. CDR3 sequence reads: CAISADTTGNQPQHF. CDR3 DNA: TGTGCCATCAGTGCTGATACGACAGGCAATCAGCCCCAGCATTTT.

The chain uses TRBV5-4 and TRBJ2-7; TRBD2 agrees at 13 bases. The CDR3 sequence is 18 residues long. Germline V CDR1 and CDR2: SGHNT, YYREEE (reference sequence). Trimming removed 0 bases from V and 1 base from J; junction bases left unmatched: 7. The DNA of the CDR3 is TGTGCCAGCAGCTTGGACCCCCCGGGACTAGCGGGATCCTACGAGCAGTACTTC. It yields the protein CASSLDPPGLAGSYEQYF.

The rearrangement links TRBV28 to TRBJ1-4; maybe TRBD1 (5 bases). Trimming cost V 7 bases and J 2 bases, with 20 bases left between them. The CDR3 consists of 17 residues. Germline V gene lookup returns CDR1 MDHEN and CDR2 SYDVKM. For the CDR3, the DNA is TGTGCCAGCACCGACGGGGGAGGGGCCCTGACTAATGAAAAACTGTTTTTT. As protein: CASTDGGGALTNEKLFF.

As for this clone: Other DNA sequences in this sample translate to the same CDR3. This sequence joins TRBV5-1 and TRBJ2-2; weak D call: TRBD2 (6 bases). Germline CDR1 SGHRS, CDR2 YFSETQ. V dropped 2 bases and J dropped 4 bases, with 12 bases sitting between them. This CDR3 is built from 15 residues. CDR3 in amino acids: CASSFGRPGTGELFF. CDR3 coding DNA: TGCGCCAGCAGCTTCGGGAGACCGGGCACCGGGGAGCTGTTTTTT.

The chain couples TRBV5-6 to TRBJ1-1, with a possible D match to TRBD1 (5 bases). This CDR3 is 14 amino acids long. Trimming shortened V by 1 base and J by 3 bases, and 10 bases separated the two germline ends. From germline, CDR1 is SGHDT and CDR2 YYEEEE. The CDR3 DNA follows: TGTGCCAGCAGCTTGTACGGGGGAGACACTGAAGCTTTCTTT. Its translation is CASSLYGGDTEAFF.

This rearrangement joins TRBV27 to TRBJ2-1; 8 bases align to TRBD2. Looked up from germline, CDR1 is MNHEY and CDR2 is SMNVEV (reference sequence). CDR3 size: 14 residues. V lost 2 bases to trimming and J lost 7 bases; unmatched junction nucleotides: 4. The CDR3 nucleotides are TGTGCCAGCAGTTTACCCCGGGGGGGAAATGAGCAGTTCTTC. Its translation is CASSLPRGGNEQFF.

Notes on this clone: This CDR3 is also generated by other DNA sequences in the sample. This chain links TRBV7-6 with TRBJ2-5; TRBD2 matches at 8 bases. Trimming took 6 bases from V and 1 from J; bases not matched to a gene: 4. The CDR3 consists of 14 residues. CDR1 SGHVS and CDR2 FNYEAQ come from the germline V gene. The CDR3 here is CASSLSGAQETQYF. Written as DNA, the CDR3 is TGTGCCAGCAGTCTTAGCGGGGCCCAAGAGACCCAGTACTTC.

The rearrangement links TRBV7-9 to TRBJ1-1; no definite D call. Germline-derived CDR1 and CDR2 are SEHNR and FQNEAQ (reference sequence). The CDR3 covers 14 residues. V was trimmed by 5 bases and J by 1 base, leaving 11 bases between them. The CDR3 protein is CASSNSNGNTEAFF. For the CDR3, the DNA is TGTGCCAGCAGCAACTCCAACGGGAACACTGAAGCTTTCTTT.

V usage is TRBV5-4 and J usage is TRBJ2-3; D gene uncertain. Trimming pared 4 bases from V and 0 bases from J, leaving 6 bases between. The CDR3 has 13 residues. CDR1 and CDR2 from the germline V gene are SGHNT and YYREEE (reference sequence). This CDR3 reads CASSVDSTDTQYF. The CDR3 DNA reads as TGTGCCAGCAGCGTGGACAGCACAGATACGCAGTATTTT.

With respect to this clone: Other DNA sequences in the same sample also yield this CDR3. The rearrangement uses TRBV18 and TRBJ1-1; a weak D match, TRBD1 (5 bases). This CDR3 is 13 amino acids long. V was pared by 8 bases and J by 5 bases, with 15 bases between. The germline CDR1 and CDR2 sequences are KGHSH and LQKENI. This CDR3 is CASAPTENTEAFF. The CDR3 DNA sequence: TGTGCCAGCGCCCCGACAGAGAATACTGAAGCTTTCTTT.

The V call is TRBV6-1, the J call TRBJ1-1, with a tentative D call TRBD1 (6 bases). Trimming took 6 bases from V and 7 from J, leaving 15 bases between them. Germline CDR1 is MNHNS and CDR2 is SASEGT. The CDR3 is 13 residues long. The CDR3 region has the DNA TGTGCCAGCAGCAACCCACAGGGTCGTGAAGCTTTCTTT. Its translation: CASSNPQGREAFF.

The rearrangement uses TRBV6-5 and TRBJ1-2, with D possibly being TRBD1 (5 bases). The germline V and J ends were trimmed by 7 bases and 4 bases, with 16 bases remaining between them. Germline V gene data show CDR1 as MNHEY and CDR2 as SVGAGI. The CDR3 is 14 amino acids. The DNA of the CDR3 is TGTGCCAGCACCACGGGGGGGTTTGTCTATGGCTACACCTTC. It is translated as CASTTGGFVYGYTF.

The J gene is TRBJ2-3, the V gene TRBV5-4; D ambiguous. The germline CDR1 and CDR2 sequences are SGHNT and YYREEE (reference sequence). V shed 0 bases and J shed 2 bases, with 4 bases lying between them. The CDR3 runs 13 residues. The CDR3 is CASSLAYTDTQYF. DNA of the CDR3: TGTGCCAGCAGCTTGGCTTACACAGATACGCAGTATTTT. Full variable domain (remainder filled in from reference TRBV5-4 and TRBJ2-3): ETGVTQSPTHLIKTRGQQVTLRCSSQSGHNTVSWYQQALGQGPQFIFQYYREEENGRGNFPPRFSGLQFPNYSSELNVNALELDDSALYLCASSLAYTDTQYFGPGTRLTVL.

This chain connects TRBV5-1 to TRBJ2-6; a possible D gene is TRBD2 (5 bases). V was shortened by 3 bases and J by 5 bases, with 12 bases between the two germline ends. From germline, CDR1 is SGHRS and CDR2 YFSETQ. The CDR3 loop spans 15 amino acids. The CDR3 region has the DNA TGCGCCAGCAGCTCAATAGCGTTGAGGGCCAACGTCCTGACTTTC. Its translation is CASSSIALRANVLTF.

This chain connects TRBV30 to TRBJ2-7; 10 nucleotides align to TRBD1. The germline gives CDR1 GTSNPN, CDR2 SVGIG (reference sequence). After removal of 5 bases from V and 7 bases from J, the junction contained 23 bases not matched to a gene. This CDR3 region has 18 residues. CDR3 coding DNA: TGTGCCTGGGCCTTGACGGGGCCTTGCCGGGACAGGGGTTGTGAGCAGTACTTC. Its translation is CAWALTGPCRDRGCEQYF.

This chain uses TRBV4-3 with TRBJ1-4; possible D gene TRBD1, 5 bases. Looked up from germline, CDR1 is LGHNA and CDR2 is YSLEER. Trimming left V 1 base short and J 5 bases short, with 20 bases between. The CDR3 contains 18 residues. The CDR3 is CASSQAIPRPGLNEKLFF. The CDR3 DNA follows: TGCGCCAGCAGCCAAGCGATCCCCCGGCCGGGACTGAATGAAAAACTGTTTTTT.

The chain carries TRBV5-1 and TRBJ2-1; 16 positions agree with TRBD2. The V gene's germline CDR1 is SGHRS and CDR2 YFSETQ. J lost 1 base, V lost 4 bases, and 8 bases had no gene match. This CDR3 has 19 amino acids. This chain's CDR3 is CASSRTPGLAGGSYNEQFF. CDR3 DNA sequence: TGCGCCAGCAGCCGGACTCCGGGACTAGCGGGAGGGTCCTACAATGAGCAGTTCTTC. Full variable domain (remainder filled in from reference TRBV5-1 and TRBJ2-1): KAGVTQTPRYLIKTRGQQVTLSCSPISGHRSVSWYQQTPGQGLQFLFEYFSETQRNKGNFPGRFSGRQFSNSRSEMNVSTLELGDSALYLCASSRTPGLAGGSYNEQFFGPGTRLTVL.